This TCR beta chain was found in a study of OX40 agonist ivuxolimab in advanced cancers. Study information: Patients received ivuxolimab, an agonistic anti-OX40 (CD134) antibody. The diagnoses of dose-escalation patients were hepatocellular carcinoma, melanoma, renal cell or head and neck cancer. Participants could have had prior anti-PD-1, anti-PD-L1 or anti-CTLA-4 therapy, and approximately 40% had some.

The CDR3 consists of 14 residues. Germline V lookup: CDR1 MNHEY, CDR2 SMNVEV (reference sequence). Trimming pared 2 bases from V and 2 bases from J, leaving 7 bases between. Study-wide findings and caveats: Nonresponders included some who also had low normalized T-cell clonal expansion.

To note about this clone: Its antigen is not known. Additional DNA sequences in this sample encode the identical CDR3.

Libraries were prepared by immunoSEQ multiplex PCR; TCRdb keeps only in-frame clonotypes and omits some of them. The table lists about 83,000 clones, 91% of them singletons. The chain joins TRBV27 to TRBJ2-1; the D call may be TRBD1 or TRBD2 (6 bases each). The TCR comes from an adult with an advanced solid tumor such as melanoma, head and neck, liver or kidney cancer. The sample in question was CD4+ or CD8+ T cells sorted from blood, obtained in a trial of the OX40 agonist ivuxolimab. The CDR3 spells CASSLRGPYNEQFF. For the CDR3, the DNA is TGTGCCAGCAGTTTACGGGGGCCCTACAATGAGCAGTTCTTC.